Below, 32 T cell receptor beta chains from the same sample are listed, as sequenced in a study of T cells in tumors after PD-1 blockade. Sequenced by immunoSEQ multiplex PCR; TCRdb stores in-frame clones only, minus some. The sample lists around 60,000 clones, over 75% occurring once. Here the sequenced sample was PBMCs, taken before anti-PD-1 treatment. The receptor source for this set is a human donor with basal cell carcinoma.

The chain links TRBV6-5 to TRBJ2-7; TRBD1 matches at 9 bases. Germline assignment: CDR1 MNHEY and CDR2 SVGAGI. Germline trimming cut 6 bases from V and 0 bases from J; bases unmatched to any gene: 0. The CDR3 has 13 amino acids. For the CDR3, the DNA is TGTGCCAGCAGGGACAGGGGCTCCTACGAGCAGTACTTC. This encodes CASRDRGSYEQYF.

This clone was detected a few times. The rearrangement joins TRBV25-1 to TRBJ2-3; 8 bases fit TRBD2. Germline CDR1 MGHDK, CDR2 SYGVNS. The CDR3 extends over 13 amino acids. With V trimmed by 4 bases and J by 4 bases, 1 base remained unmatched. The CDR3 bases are TGTGCCAGCAGTGCGCGGGGGGCAGATACGCAGTATTTT. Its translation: CASSARGADTQYF.

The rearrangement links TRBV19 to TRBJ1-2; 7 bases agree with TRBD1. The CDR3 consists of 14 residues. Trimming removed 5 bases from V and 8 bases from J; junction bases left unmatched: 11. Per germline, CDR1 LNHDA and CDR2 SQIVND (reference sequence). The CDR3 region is CASSFPDRTFGYTF. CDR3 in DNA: TGTGCCAGTAGTTTCCCGGACAGGACCTTCGGCTACACCTTC.

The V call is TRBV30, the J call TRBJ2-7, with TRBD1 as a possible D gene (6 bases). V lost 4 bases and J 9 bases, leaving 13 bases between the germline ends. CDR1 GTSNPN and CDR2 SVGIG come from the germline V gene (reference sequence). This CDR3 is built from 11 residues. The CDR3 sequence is CAWIAGAGQYF. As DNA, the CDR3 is TGTGCCTGGATAGCAGGGGCAGGGCAGTACTTC.

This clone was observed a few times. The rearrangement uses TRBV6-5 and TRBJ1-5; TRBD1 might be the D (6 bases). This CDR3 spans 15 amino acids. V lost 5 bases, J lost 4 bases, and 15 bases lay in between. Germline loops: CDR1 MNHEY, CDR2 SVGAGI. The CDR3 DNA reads TGTGCCAGCAGTCGTTCGGACAGCTATAATCAGCCCCAGCATTTT. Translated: CASSRSDSYNQPQHF.

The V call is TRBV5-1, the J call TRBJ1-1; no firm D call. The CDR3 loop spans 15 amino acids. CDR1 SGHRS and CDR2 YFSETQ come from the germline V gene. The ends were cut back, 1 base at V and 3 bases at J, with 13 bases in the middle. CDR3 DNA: TGCGCCAGCAGCTTGCTCGCCCGTACGGACACTGAAGCTTTCTTT. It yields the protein CASSLLARTDTEAFF.

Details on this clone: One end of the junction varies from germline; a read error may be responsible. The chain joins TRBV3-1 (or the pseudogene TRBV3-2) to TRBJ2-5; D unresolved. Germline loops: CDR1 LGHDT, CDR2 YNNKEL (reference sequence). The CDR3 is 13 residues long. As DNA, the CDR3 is TGTGCCAGCAGGCAGATCGGGCAAGAGACCCAGCACTTC. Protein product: CASRQIGQETQHF.

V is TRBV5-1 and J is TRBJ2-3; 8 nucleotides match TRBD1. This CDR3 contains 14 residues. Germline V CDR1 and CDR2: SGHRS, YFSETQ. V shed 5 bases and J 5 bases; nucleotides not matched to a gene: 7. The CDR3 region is CASSFGTGKDTQYF. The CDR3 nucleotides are TGCGCCAGCAGTTTTGGGACAGGCAAAGATACGCAGTATTTT. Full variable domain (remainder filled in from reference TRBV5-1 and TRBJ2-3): KAGVTQTPRYLIKTRGQQVTLSCSPISGHRSVSWYQQTPGQGLQFLFEYFSETQRNKGNFPGRFSGRQFSNSRSEMNVSTLELGDSALYLCASSFGTGKDTQYFGPGTRLTVL.

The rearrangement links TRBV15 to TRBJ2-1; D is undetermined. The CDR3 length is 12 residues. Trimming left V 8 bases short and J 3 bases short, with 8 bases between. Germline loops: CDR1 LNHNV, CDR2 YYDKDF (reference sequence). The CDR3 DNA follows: TGTGCCACCGGAGTTAGCTACAATGAGCAGTTCTTC. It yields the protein CATGVSYNEQFF.

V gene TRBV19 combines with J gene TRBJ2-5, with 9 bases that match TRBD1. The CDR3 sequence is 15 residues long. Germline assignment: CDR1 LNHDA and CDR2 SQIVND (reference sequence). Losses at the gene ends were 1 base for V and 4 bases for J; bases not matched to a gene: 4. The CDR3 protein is CASSIGGTGSETQYF. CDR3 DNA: TGTGCCAGTAGTATAGGAGGGACAGGGTCAGAGACCCAGTACTTC.

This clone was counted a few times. CDR3 in amino acids: CASNRQGGCQPQHF. The CDR3 nucleotides read TGTGCCAGCAACAGACAGGGAGGTTGTCAGCCCCAGCATTTT. The chain has TRBV27 and TRBJ1-5; 7 bases align to TRBD1. The CDR3 sequence is 14 residues long. CDR1 MNHEY and CDR2 SMNVEV come from the germline V gene (reference sequence). Losses at the gene ends were 7 bases for V and 6 bases for J; bases not matched to a gene: 9.

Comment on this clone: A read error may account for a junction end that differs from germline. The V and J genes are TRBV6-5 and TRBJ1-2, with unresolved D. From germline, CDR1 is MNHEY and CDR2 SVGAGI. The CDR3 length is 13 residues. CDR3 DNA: TGTGCCAGCAGTGACTCCTCAGACTATGGCTACACCTTC. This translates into CASSDSSDYGYTF.

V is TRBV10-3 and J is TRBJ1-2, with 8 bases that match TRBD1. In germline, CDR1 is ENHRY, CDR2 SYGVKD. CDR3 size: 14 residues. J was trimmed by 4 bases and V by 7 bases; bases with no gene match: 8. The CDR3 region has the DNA TGTGCCATCAAGTTCCAGGGGGCGTCCTATGGCTACACCTTC. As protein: CAIKFQGASYGYTF.

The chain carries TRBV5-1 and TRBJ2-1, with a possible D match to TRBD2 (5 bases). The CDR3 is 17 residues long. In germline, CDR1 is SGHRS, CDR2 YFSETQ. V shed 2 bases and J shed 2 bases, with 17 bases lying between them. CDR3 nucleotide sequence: TGCGCCAGCAGCTTCCTGGTGCAACTAGGTGCCTACAATGAGCAGTTCTTC. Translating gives CASSFLVQLGAYNEQFF. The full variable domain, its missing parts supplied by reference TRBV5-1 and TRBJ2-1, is KAGVTQTPRYLIKTRGQQVTLSCSPISGHRSVSWYQQTPGQGLQFLFEYFSETQRNKGNFPGRFSGRQFSNSRSEMNVSTLELGDSALYLCASSFLVQLGAYNEQFFGPGTRLTVL.

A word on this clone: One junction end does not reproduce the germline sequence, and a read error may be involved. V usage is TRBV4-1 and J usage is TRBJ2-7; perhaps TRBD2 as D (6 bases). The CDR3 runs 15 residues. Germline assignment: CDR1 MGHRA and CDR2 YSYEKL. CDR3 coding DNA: TGCGCCAGCAGCCAACCTGGGACTCGCTCCCACGAGCAGTACTTC. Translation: CASSQPGTRSHEQYF.

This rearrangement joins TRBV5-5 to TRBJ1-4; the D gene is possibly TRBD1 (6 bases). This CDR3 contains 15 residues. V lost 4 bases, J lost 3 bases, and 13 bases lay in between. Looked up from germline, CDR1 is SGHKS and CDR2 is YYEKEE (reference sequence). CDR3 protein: CASSGLDRSNEKLFF. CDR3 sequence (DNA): TGTGCCAGCAGCGGGTTAGACAGGTCTAATGAAAAACTGTTTTTT. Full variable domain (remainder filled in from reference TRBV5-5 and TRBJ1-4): DAGVTQSPTHLIKTRGQQVTLRCSPISGHKSVSWYQQVLGQGPQFIFQYYEKEERGRGNFPDRFSARQFPNYSSELNVNALLLGDSALYLCASSGLDRSNEKLFFGSGTQLSVL.

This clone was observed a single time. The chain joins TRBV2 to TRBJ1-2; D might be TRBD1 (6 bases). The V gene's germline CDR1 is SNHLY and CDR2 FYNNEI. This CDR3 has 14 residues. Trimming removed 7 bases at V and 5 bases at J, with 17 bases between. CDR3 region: CASTVGQTLYGYTF. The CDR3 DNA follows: TGTGCCAGCACGGTCGGACAGACCCTGTATGGCTACACCTTC.

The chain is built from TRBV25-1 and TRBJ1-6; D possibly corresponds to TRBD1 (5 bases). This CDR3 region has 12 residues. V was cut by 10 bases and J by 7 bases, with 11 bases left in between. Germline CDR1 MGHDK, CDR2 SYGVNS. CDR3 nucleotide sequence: TGTGCCACGGGTCGGGGGAATTCACCCCTCCACTTT. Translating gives CATGRGNSPLHF.

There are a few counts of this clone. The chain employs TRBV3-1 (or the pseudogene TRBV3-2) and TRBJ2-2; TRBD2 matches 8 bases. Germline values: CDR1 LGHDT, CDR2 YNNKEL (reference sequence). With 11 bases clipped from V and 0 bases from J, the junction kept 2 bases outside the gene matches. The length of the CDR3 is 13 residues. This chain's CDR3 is CALRGANTGELFF. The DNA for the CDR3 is TGTGCCTTGCGGGGGGCGAACACCGGGGAGCTGTTTTTT.

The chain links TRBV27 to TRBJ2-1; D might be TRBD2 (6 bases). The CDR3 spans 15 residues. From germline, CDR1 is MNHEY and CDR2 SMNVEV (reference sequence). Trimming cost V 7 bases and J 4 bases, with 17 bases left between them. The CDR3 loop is CASTQRRGEYNEQFF. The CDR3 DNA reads TGTGCCAGCACACAAAGGAGGGGCGAATACAATGAGCAGTTCTTC.

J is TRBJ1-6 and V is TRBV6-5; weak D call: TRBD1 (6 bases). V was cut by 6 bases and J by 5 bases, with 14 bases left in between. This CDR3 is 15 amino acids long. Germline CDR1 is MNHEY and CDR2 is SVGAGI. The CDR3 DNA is TGTGCCAGCAGGGACACAGGGAAGAATAATTCACCCCTCCACTTT. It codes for CASRDTGKNNSPLHF.

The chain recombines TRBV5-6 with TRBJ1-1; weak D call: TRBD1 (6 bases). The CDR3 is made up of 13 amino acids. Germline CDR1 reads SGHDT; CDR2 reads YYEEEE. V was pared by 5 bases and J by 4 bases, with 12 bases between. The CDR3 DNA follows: TGTGCCAGCAGGTCCCAGGGGAGCACTGAAGCTTTCTTT. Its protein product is CASRSQGSTEAFF.

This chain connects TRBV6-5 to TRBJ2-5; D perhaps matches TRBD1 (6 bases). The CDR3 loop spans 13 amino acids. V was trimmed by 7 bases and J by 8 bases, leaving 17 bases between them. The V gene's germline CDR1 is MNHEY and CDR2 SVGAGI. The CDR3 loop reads CASNSGHPRTQYF. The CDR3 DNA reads TGTGCCAGCAATTCGGGACACCCTAGAACCCAGTACTTC.

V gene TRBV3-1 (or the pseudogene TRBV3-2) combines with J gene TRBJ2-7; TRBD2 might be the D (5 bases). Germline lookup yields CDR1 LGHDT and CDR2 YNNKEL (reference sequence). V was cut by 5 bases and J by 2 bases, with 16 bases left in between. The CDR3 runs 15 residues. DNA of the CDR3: TGTGCCAGCAGCTCCCGGACTTCTCCACCCTACGAGCAGTACTTC. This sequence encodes CASSSRTSPPYEQYF.

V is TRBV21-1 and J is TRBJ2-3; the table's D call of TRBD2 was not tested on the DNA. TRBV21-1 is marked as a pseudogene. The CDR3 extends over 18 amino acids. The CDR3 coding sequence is TGTGCCAGCAGCAAAGCGGGAGGCTTGGGTAGGTGCACAGATACGCAGTATTTT. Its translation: CASSKAGGLGRCTDTQYF.

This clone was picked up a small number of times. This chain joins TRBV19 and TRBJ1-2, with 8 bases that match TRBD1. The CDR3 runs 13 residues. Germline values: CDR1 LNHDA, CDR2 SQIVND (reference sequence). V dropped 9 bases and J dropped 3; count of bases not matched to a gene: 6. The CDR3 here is CASQGARYYGYTF. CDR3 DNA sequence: TGTGCCAGCCAGGGGGCACGATACTATGGCTACACCTTC.

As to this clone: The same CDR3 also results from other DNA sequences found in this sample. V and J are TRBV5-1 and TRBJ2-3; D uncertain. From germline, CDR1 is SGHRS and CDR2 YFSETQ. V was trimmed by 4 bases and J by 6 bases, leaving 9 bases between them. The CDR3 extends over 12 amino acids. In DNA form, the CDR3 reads TGCGCCAGCAGCCTGGTGGGGGATACGCAGTATTTT. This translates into CASSLVGDTQYF.

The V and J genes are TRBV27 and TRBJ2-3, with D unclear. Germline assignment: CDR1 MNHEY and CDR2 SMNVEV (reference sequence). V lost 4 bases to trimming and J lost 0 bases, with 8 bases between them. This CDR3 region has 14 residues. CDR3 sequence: CASSSVTSTDTQYF. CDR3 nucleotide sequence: TGTGCCAGCAGTTCTGTGACTAGCACAGATACGCAGTATTTT.

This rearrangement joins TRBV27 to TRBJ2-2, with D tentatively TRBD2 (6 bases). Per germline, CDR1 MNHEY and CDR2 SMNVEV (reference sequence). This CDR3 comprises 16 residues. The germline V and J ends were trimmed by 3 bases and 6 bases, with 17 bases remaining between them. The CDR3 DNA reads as TGTGCCAGCAGTTTCTGGCCTAACGGGAGTCCCGGGGAGCTGTTTTTT. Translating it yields CASSFWPNGSPGELFF.

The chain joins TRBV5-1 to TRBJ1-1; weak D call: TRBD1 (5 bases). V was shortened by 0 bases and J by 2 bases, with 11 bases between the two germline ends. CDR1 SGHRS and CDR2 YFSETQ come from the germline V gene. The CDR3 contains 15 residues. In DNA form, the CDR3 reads TGCGCCAGCAGCTTGGGAGGGACTGATAACACTGAAGCTTTCTTT. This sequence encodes CASSLGGTDNTEAFF.

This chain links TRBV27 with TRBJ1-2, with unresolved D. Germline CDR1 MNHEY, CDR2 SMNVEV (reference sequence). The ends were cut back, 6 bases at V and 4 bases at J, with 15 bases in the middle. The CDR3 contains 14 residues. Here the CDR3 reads CASRPIYAGYGYTF. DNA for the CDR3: TGTGCCAGCAGGCCGATTTACGCAGGCTATGGCTACACCTTC.

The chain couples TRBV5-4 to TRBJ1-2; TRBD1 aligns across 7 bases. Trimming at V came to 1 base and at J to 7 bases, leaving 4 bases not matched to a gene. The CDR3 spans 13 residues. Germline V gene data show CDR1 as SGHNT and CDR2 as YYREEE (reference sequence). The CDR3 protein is CASSLKGGLGYTF. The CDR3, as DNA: TGTGCCAGCAGCTTGAAAGGGGGCCTTGGCTACACCTTC.